The present TCR beta chain was sequenced within a study of shared clonotypes between healthy human individuals. Germline V CDR1 and CDR2: LGHNA, YSLEER. V lost 4 bases, J lost 5 bases, and 11 bases lay in between. The length of the CDR3 is 13 residues. It was across several immunoSEQ plates that each subset's genomic DNA was evenly split. Generated by immunoSEQ multiplex PCR, the TCRdb table keeps only in-frame clones and is missing some. The repertoire holds millions of clones, with about 92% as singletons. The study enrolled healthy HIV-negative adults without recent acute infections or vaccinations as donors.

Sequencing used naive CD4+ T cells from PBMCs. Specified subset: CD45RA+ positively selected. The chain joins TRBV4-3 to TRBJ2-5; D is ambiguous. This receptor was obtained from a man aged 18 to 29 in good health. Some clones in this sample may be carry-over from other donors' samples. CDR3 sequence: CASSLPPKETQYF. In DNA, the CDR3 is TGCGCCAGCAGCCTCCCTCCAAAGGAGACCCAGTACTTC.